These 15 T cell receptor beta chains were sequenced from one sample in a study of blood T cell dynamics during melanoma immunotherapy. The time point is: pre-treatment baseline. The method was immunoSEQ multiplex PCR; TCRdb's version includes in-frame clones alone and lacks a portion of them. The table lists about 13,000 clones, under 90% of them singletons, with 3% to 4% in the top ten. The sequencing used blood, collected from a patient treated with checkpoint blockade. These receptors all come from a human donor with melanoma.

The gene calls are TRBV7-6 and TRBJ1-1; D is unresolved. The germline V and J ends were trimmed by 5 bases and 0 bases, with 4 bases remaining between them. The CDR3 has 12 amino acids. Germline V gives CDR1 SGHVS, CDR2 FNYEAQ. CDR3 residues: CASSAMNTEAFF. The CDR3 nucleotides read TGTGCCAGCAGCGCGATGAACACTGAAGCTTTCTTT.

V usage is TRBV6-4 and J usage is TRBJ2-1; TRBD1 might be the D (6 bases). Per germline, CDR1 MRHNA and CDR2 SNTAGT. V dropped 0 bases and J dropped 4 bases, with 13 bases sitting between them. The CDR3 is made up of 16 amino acids. The CDR3 DNA reads as TGTGCCAGCAGTGACTCGACGACAGGTTCTTACAATGAGCAGTTCTTC. Translating it yields CASSDSTTGSYNEQFF.

J is TRBJ1-4 and V is TRBV5-1; 9 bases line up with TRBD1. The CDR3 totals 15 residues. CDR1 SGHRS and CDR2 YFSETQ come from the germline V gene. After removal of 1 base from V and 10 bases from J, the junction contained 8 bases not matched to a gene. CDR3 residues: CASSLRTGEGGKLFF. The CDR3 DNA reads as TGCGCCAGCAGCTTGCGGACAGGGGAAGGGGGAAAACTGTTTTTT.

Regarding this clone: The identical CDR3 is also encoded by other nucleotide sequences in the sample. The chain joins TRBV15 to TRBJ1-5; D is ambiguous. Per the germline V gene, CDR1 is LNHNV and CDR2 is YYDKDF (reference sequence). V was pared by 4 bases and J by 2 bases, with 3 bases between. This CDR3 has 12 residues. The CDR3 DNA follows: TGTGCCACCAGCAAGGGCAATCAGCCCCAGCATTTT. Encoded protein: CATSKGNQPQHF.

DNA for the CDR3: TGTGCCAGCAGCAAAGAATCACCCCTCCACTTT. Its translation: CASSKESPLHF. The chain links TRBV21-1 to TRBJ1-6. TRBV21-1 is a pseudogene locus. The CDR3 is 11 amino acids.

The chain employs TRBV7-2 and TRBJ2-7; a weak D match, TRBD1 (6 bases). Germline loops: CDR1 SGHTA, CDR2 FQGNSA. V lost 1 base and J lost 3, with 13 bases in between. The CDR3 loop spans 15 amino acids. This CDR3 reads CASSLESGAVYEQYF. The CDR3 region has the DNA TGTGCCAGCAGCTTAGAATCAGGGGCCGTCTACGAGCAGTACTTC. Full variable domain (rest looked up from reference TRBV7-2 and TRBJ2-7): GAGVSQSPSNKVTEKGKDVELRCDPISGHTALYWYRQSLGQGLEFLIYFQGNSAPDKSGLPSDRFSAERTGGSVSTLTIQRTQQEDSAVYLCASSLESGAVYEQYFGPGTRLTVT.

Here the CDR3 reads CASIGRAGEQYF. CDR3 coding DNA: TGTGCCAGCATCGGGAGAGCGGGGGAGCAGTACTTC. The chain couples TRBV2 to TRBJ2-7; 7 positions match TRBD2. This CDR3 spans 12 amino acids. V shed 7 bases, J shed 7 bases, and the junction held 7 bases outside the gene matches. Per germline, CDR1 SNHLY and CDR2 FYNNEI.

The CDR3 DNA is TGTGCCAGCAGCTTATCCCGAAACTCTGGAAACACCATATATTTT. This sequence encodes CASSLSRNSGNTIYF. This chain links TRBV11-2 with TRBJ1-3, with D hard to call. Germline assignment: CDR1 SGHAT and CDR2 FQNNGV. The CDR3 sequence is 15 residues long. V was clipped by 2 bases and J by 0 bases, with 8 bases between them.

The chain couples TRBV28 to TRBJ2-5; tentative D call: TRBD1 (5 bases). CDR1 and CDR2 from the germline V gene are MDHEN and SYDVKM. Trimming took off 10 bases at V and 7 bases at J, with 22 bases between the two ends. This CDR3 comprises 14 residues. CDR3 in DNA: TGTGCCACCACTGCTTTACAGGTCCCGGGGACCCAGTACTTC. Translated: CATTALQVPGTQYF.

This chain uses TRBV28 with TRBJ1-5; D is undetermined. Trimming took off 8 bases at V and 8 bases at J, with 22 bases between the two ends. The CDR3 length is 15 residues. Germline CDR1 reads MDHEN; CDR2 reads SYDVKM. The CDR3 DNA sequence: TGTGCCAGCCGAAATTTATGGGGAGCAATTGAGCCCCAGCATTTT. As protein: CASRNLWGAIEPQHF.

The CDR3 sequence: CASSARDRGYNEQFF. CDR3 DNA: TGTGCCAGCAGCGCACGGGACAGGGGTTACAATGAGCAGTTCTTC. V usage is TRBV13 and J usage is TRBJ2-1; 10 nucleotides match TRBD1. This CDR3 has 15 residues. Trimming cost V 5 bases and J 4 bases; bases outside gene matches: 5. CDR1 and CDR2 from the germline V gene are PRHDT and FYEKMQ (reference sequence).

The genes are TRBV6-5 and TRBJ2-1; perhaps TRBD1 as D (6 bases). This CDR3 is built from 15 residues. The germline V gene has CDR1 MNHEY and CDR2 SVGAGI. The germline V and J ends were trimmed by 0 bases and 8 bases, with 14 bases remaining between them. This chain's CDR3 is CASSYSAQGPHEQFF. Here the CDR3 DNA reads TGTGCCAGCAGTTACTCGGCACAGGGTCCCCATGAGCAGTTCTTC.

This clone was recorded once. The chain couples TRBV7-9 to TRBJ1-1; a weak D match, TRBD1 (5 bases). Trimming removed 5 bases from V and 5 bases from J, with 18 bases in between. Germline lookup yields CDR1 SEHNR and CDR2 FQNEAQ (reference sequence). This CDR3 has 15 amino acids. CDR3 in amino acids: CASSIGGTRATEAFF. CDR3 DNA: TGTGCCAGCAGCATCGGGGGGACCCGAGCTACTGAAGCTTTCTTT.

The rearrangement links TRBV10-3 to TRBJ2-1; unclear D gene. This CDR3 comprises 14 residues. The germline gives CDR1 ENHRY, CDR2 SYGVKD. Trimming took off 5 bases at V and 10 bases at J, with 18 bases between the two ends. CDR3 sequence (DNA): TGTGCCATCAGTAAGCGTGCGGTTGGAACAGAGCAGTTCTTC. This encodes CAISKRAVGTEQFF.

V gene TRBV4-1 combines with J gene TRBJ2-7; a possible D gene is TRBD2 (6 bases). The CDR3 runs to 15 residues. Germline V gene lookup returns CDR1 MGHRA and CDR2 YSYEKL. V lost 1 base, J lost 0 bases, and 10 bases lay in between. CDR3 residues: CASSQGGTSSYEQYF. CDR3 DNA sequence: TGCGCCAGCAGCCAAGGCGGGACCAGCTCCTACGAGCAGTACTTC.